The rows below give T cell receptor beta chains drawn from one sample of a study of T cells in Graves' hyperthyroidism and ophthalmopathy. MiXCR, applied by TCRdb to the multiplex PCR reads, yields one record per CDR3 protein. This sample has hundreds of thousands of distinct CDR3 sequences; around a sixth occur once, and the top ten carry approximately 15%. Sequences were obtained from blood. The source of these receptors is a woman aged 50 to 65 with Graves' hyperthyroidism that later progressed to Graves' ophthalmopathy. Each CDR3 is given with its conserved first and last residue. Each record gives: CDR3 protein, CDR3 DNA, J gene, clone size, D gene, V gene. A D gene is named only where the DNA matches it firmly. Clone size appears in some rows only: once, few, many, or a class for an expanded clone.

cdr3_aa: CASSRGTGVSYEQYF
cdr3_nt: TGTGCCAGCAGCCGAGGGACAGGGGTTTCCTACGAGCAGTACTTC
j_call: TRBJ2-7
clone_size: -
d_call: TRBD1
v_call: TRBV5-8

cdr3_aa: CSAWDGVNYGYTF
cdr3_nt: TGCAGTGCTTGGGACGGCGTAAACTATGGCTACACCTTC
j_call: TRBJ1-2
clone_size: many
d_call: -
v_call: TRBV20-1

cdr3_aa: CASILGGGNTEAFF
cdr3_nt: TGTGCCAGCATCCTGGGGGGGGGGAACACTGAAGCTTTCTTT
j_call: TRBJ1-1
clone_size: few
d_call: -
v_call: TRBV5-5

cdr3_aa: CASRPMPDRGIYEQYF
cdr3_nt: TGTGCCAGCAGACCTATGCCTGACAGGGGGATCTACGAGCAGTACTTC
j_call: TRBJ2-7
clone_size: few
d_call: TRBD1
v_call: TRBV6-1

cdr3_aa: CSARTTGFAYNSPLHF
cdr3_nt: TGCAGTGCTAGAACGACAGGGTTCGCCTATAATTCACCCCTCCACTTT
j_call: TRBJ1-6
clone_size: -
d_call: TRBD1
v_call: TRBV20-1

cdr3_aa: CASSIDTRSPLHF
cdr3_nt: TGTGCCAGTAGTATAGATACACGTTCACCCCTCCACTTT
j_call: TRBJ1-6
clone_size: few
d_call: -
v_call: TRBV19

cdr3_aa: CASRPYTENTEAFF
cdr3_nt: TGTGCCAGCAGACCATACACGGAGAACACTGAAGCTTTCTTT
j_call: TRBJ1-1
clone_size: many
d_call: -
v_call: TRBV12-3/TRBV12-4

cdr3_aa: CSASGIYAGGPSDEQFF
cdr3_nt: TGCAGTGCTAGTGGGATTTATGCGGGAGGGCCCTCGGATGAGCAGTTCTTC
j_call: TRBJ2-1
clone_size: -
d_call: TRBD2
v_call: TRBV20-1

cdr3_aa: CASSLAIDRTAEKLFF
cdr3_nt: TGTGCCAGCAGCTTAGCGATTGACAGGACGGCTGAAAAACTGTTTTTT
j_call: TRBJ1-4
clone_size: -
d_call: -
v_call: TRBV7-9

cdr3_aa: CASSQGQRAFF
cdr3_nt: TGTGCCAGCAGCCAGGGACAGAGGGCTTTCTTT
j_call: TRBJ1-1
clone_size: few
d_call: TRBD1
v_call: TRBV5-6

cdr3_aa: CASSSGQHNEKLFF
cdr3_nt: TGCGCCAGCAGCTCGGGGCAGCATAATGAAAAACTGTTTTTT
j_call: TRBJ1-4
clone_size: -
d_call: -
v_call: TRBV5-1

cdr3_aa: CASSDLHYTEAFF
cdr3_nt: TGTGCCAGCAGTGACCTCCACTACACTGAAGCTTTCTTT
j_call: TRBJ1-1
clone_size: many
d_call: -
v_call: TRBV2

cdr3_aa: CASSYRTAYETQYF
cdr3_nt: TGTGCCAGCAGTTATAGGACGGCCTATGAGACCCAGTACTTC
j_call: TRBJ2-5
clone_size: -
d_call: -
v_call: TRBV6-2/TRBV6-3

cdr3_aa: CASRDRNQPQHF
cdr3_nt: TGTGCCAGCAGGGACAGAAATCAGCCCCAGCATTTT
j_call: TRBJ1-5
clone_size: few
d_call: -
v_call: TRBV27

cdr3_aa: CASTARGGQETQYF
cdr3_nt: TGTGCCAGCACTGCGCGGGGGGGCCAAGAGACCCAGTACTTC
j_call: TRBJ2-5
clone_size: -
d_call: TRBD2
v_call: TRBV7-2

cdr3_aa: CASSLKQSTGELFF
cdr3_nt: TGCGCCAGCAGCTTAAAACAGAGCACCGGGGAGCTGTTTTTT
j_call: TRBJ2-2
clone_size: -
d_call: -
v_call: TRBV5-1